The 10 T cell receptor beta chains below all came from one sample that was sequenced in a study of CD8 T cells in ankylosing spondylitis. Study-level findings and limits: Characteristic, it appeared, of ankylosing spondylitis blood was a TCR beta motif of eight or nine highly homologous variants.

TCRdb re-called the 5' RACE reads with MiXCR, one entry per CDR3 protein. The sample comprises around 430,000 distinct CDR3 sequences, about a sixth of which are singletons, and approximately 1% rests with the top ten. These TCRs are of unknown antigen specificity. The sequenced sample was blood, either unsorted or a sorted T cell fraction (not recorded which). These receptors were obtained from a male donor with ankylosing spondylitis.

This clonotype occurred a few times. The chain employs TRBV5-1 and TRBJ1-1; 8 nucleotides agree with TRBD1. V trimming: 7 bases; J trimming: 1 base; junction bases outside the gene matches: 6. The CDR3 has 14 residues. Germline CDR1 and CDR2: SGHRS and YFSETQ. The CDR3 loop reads CASQRTGGNTEAFF. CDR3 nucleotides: TGCGCCAGCCAGAGAACAGGGGGGAACACTGAAGCTTTCTTT. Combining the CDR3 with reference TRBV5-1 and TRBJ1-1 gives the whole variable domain KAGVTQTPRYLIKTRGQQVTLSCSPISGHRSVSWYQQTPGQGLQFLFEYFSETQRNKGNFPGRFSGRQFSNSRSEMNVSTLELGDSALYLCASQRTGGNTEAFFGQGTRLTVV.

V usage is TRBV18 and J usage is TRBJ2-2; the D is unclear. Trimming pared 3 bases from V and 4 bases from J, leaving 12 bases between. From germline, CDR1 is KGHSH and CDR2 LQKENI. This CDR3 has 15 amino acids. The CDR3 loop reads CASSPDPGRTGELFF. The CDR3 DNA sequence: TGTGCCAGCTCACCCGATCCTGGGCGCACCGGGGAGCTGTTTTTT. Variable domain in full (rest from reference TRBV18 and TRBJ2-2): NAGVMQNPRHLVRRRGQEARLRCSPMKGHSHVYWYRQLPEEGLKFMVYLQKENIIDESGMPKERFSAEFPKEGPSILRIQQVVRGDSAAYFCASSPDPGRTGELFFGEGSRLTVL.

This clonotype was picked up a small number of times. The CDR3 sequence: CSARSSGESFTDTQYF. The CDR3 DNA sequence: TGCAGTGCTAGGTCCAGCGGAGAATCTTTCACAGATACGCAGTATTTT. The genes are TRBV20-1 and TRBJ2-3, with a weak D call TRBD2 (5 bases). V lost 3 bases and J lost 2, with 18 bases in between. The CDR3 is 16 residues long. Germline CDR1 is DFQATT and CDR2 is SNEGSKA (reference sequence).

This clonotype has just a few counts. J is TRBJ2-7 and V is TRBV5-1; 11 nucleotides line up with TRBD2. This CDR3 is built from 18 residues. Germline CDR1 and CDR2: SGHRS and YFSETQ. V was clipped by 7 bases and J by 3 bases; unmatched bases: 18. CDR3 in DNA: TGCGCCAGCTCACTCTACTCAATCCAGGGACTAGCGGTCTACGAGCAGTACTTC. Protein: CASSLYSIQGLAVYEQYF.

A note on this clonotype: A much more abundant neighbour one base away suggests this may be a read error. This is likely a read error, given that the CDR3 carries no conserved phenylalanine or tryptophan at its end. The CDR3 nucleotides are TGTGCCAGCAGTTTAGCGATTAGGGCTGGGGCCAACGTCCTGACTCTC. This codes for CASSLAIRAGANVLTL. This chain connects TRBV12-3 or TRBV12-4 to TRBJ2-6; D ambiguous. V lost 0 bases and J 2 bases, leaving 8 bases between the germline ends. The CDR3 length is 16 residues.

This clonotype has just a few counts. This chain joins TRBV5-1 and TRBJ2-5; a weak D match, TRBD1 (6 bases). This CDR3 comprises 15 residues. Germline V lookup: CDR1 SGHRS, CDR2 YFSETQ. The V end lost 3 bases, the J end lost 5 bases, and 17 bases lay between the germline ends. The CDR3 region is CASSSTHRVAETQYF. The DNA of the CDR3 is TGCGCCAGCAGCTCGACGCACAGGGTCGCGGAGACCCAGTACTTC.

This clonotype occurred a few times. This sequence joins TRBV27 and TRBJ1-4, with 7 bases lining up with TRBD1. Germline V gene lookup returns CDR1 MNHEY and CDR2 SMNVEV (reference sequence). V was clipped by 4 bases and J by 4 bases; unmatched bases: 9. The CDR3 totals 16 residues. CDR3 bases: TGTGCCAGCAGTTCCCCCCACAGGGGAGGTAATGAAAAACTGTTTTTT. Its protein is CASSSPHRGGNEKLFF.

CDR3 in DNA: TGTGCCAGCAGCCCTTGGGCGGGATTGAACACTGAAGCTTTCTTT. Translation: CASSPWAGLNTEAFF. The V call is TRBV9, the J call TRBJ1-1; D unresolved. The CDR3 runs 15 residues. V lost 4 bases, J lost 0 bases, and 13 bases lay in between. CDR1 and CDR2 (germline): SGDLS, YYNGEE.

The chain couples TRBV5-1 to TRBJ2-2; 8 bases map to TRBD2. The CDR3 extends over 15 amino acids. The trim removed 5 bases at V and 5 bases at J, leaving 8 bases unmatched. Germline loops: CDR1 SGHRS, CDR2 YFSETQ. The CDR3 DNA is TGCGCCAGCAGGCCGCCGGGACTAGTGACCGGGGAGCTGTTTTTT. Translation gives CASRPPGLVTGELFF.

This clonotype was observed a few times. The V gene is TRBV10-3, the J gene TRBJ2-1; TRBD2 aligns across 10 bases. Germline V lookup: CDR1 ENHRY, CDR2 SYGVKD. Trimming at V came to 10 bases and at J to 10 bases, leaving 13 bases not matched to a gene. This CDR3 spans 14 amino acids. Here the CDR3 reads CASSGTSVLGEQFF. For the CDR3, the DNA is TGTGCCAGCTCCGGGACTAGCGTACTCGGGGAGCAGTTCTTC.